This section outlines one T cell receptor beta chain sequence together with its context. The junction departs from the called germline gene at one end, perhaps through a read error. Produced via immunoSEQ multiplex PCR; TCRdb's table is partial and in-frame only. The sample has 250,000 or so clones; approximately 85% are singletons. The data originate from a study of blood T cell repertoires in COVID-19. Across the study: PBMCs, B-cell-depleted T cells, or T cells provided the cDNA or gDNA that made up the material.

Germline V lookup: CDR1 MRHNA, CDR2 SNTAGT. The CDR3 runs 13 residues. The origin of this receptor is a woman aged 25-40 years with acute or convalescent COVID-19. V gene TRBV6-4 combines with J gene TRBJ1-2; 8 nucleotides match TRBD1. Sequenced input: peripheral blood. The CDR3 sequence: CASTDDRGYGYTF. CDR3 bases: TGTGCCAGCACTGACGACAGGGGCTATGGCTACACCTTC.